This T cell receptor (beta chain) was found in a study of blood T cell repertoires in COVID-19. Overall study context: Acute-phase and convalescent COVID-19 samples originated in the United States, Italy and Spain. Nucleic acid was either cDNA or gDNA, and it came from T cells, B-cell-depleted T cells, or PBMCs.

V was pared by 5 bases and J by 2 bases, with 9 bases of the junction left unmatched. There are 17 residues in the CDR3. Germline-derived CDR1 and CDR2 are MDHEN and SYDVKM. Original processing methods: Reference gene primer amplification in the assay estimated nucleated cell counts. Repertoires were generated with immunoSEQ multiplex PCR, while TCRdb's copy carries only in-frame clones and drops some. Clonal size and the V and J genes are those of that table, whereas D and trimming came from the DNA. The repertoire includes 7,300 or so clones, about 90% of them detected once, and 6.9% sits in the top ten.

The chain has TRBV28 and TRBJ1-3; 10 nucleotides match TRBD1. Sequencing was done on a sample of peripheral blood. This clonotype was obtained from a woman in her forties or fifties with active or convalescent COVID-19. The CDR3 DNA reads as TGTGCCAGCAGTAACCACCCCGGGACAGGGGCTGGAAACACCATATATTTT. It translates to CASSNHPGTGAGNTIYF.